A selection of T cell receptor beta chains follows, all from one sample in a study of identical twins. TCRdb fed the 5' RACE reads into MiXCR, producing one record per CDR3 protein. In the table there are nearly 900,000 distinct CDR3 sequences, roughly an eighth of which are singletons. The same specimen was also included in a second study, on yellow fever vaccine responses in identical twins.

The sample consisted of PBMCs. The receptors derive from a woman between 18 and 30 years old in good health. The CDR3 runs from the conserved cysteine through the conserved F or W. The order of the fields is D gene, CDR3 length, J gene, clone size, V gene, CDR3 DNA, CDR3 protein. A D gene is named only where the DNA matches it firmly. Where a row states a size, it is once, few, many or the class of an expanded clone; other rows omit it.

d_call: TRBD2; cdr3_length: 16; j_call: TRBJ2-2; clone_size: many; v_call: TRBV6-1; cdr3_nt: TGTGCCAGCCGCTCCTTAGCGGGGGGAGAGACCGGGGAGCTGTTTTTT; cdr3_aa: CASRSLAGGETGELFF
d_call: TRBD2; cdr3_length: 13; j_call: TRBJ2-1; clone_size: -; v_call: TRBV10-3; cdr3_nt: TGTGCCACAGGACTAGCGGGCTACAATGAGCAGTTCTTC; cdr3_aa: CATGLAGYNEQFF
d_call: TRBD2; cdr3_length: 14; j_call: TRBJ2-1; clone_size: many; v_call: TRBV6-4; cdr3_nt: TGTGCCAGCGGTCCTAGCGGGAGTCTGGCTGAGCAGTTCTTC; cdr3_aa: CASGPSGSLAEQFF
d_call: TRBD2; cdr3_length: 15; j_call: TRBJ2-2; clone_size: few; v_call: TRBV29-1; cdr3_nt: TGCAGCGTTGAAGTACTAGCGGGGAACACCGGGGAGCTGTTTTTT; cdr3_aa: CSVEVLAGNTGELFF
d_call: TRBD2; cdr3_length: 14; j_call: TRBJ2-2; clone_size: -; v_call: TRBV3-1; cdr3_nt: TGTGCCAGCAGCCTAGCGGGGTCGCCCGGGGAGCTGTTTTTT; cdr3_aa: CASSLAGSPGELFF
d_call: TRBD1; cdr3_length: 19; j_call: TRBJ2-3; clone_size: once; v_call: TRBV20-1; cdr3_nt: TGCAGGGCTAGAGTAACGCCGGGACAGGGAGATACGGCCACAGATACGCAGTATTTT; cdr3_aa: CRARVTPGQGDTATDTQYF
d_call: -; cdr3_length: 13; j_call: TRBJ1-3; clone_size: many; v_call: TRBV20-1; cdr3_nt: TGCAGTGCTAGGAGCCTTTCAGAAAACACCATATATTTT; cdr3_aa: CSARSLSENTIYF
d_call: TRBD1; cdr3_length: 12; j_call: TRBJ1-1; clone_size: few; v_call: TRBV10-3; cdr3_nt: TGTGCCTCCGGGACAGGGGAAACTGAAGCTTTCTTT; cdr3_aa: CASGTGETEAFF
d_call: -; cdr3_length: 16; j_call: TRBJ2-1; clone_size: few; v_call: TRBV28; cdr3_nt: TGTGCCAGCAGTCCACAGGGCAGGGTCGCCTACAATGAGCAGTTCTTC; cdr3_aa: CASSPQGRVAYNEQFF
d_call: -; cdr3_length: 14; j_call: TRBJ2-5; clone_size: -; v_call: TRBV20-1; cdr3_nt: TGCAGTGCTAGAGCGATTCTATCCCAAGAGACCCAGTACTTC; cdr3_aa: CSARAILSQETQYF